This T cell receptor beta chain derives from a study of cytomegalovirus exposure and HLA in healthy donors. Findings of the study overall: Some V segments (TRBV6-2 and TRBV6-3 among them) were excluded as indistinguishable.

In regard to this clone: Its antigen is not identified.

Trimming cost V 0 bases and J 2 bases, with 10 bases left between them. The CDR3 spans 15 residues. The V gene's germline CDR1 is ENHRY and CDR2 SYGVKD. With 60 Vbeta and 13 Jbeta primers, the PCR was carried out. The table came from immunoSEQ multiplex PCR; TCRdb's copy has only in-frame clones and leaves some out. The data show roughly 150,000 clones, around 86% seen once. Sequencing input: PBMCs. The TCR sequence derives from a male donor in good health and CMV-seronegative. V is TRBV10-3 and J is TRBJ1-2; maybe TRBD1 (6 bases). DNA of the CDR3: TGTGCCATCAGTGAGTCCCGGGGGGCAAACTATGGCTACACCTTC. Translation: CAISESRGANYGYTF.